Listed below are T cell receptor beta chains from one sample, sequenced in a study of T-cell reconstitution after alpha-beta-depleted transplantation in children. In TCRdb, the PCR reads were re-called with MiXCR into one record per CDR3 protein. The sample consists of some 390,000 distinct CDR3 sequences, over 20% of them appearing once. The material was PBMCs from the stem cell graft donor, obtained from the stem cell graft. The receptors derive from a human donor who donated a stem cell graft to a child with acute myeloid leukemia. The CDR3 runs from the conserved cysteine through the conserved F or W.

j_call	v_call	cdr3_aa
TRBJ2-7	TRBV28	CATRPRDRLYEQYF
TRBJ2-7	TRBV7-9	CASSIASGTYEQYF
TRBJ2-2	TRBV20-1	CSARAAITGELFF
TRBJ2-1	TRBV20-1	CSALTRTSLLSYNEQFF
TRBJ2-4	TRBV20-1	CSASPSGNIQYF
TRBJ2-1	TRBV4-2	CASSHTTGNNEQFF
TRBJ2-1	TRBV6-2/TRBV6-3	CASSHPIGGTMSSYNEQFF
TRBJ2-4	TRBV25-1	CASSDRSREAKNIQYF
TRBJ2-5	TRBV20-1	CSATLRGRETQYF
TRBJ2-1	TRBV20-1	CSAGPPTGNRPIF
TRBJ2-1	TRBV7-9	CASRGDPDEQFF
TRBJ2-1	TRBV7-9	CASSFRTSGRADEQFF
TRBJ2-3	TRBV7-3	CASSLQGQGADTQYF
TRBJ2-7	TRBV14	CASSQGYSFEQYF
TRBJ2-3	TRBV9	CASSVAGTDTQYF
TRBJ2-3	TRBV12-3/TRBV12-4	CASRPGLAGVRITDTQYF
TRBJ2-5	TRBV29-1	CSVGAETQYF
TRBJ1-1	TRBV20-1	CSARAVPGQGVTEAFF
TRBJ2-1	TRBV9	CASSVEEIHNEQFF
TRBJ1-4	TRBV28	CASGIAAEKLFF
TRBJ2-3	TRBV5-1	CASSVDRGFTHTQYF
TRBJ2-1	TRBV6-2/TRBV6-3	CASSYDINRGYEQFF
TRBJ1-2	TRBV6-1	CASRLTGNYGYTF
TRBJ2-7	TRBV15	CATRDSSYEQYF
TRBJ2-3	TRBV10-3	CAIKDAGVLTDTQYF
TRBJ2-7	TRBV28	CASSFHLAALTYEQYF
TRBJ2-7	TRBV7-2	CASSIRVGEQYF
TRBJ1-6	TRBV12-3/TRBV12-4	CASSKGLSSYNSPLHF
TRBJ2-5	TRBV12-5	CASGSKDRGETQYF
TRBJ1-4	TRBV12-3/TRBV12-4	CASSFRPDDGSEKLFF
TRBJ1-2	TRBV5-1	CASSLEATLNYGYTF
TRBJ2-1	TRBV12-3/TRBV12-4	CASSQTGQGDYNEQFF
TRBJ2-7	TRBV6-2/TRBV6-3	CASSYRGLAGRHSYEQYF
TRBJ2-2	TRBV7-2	CASSTKPGLAAGELFF
TRBJ1-2	TRBV6-5	CASSYTGQGRDFYGYTF
TRBJ2-5	TRBV27	CASSFGGALGETQYF
TRBJ2-7	TRBV29-1	CSVRGRLGYEQYF
TRBJ2-1	TRBV7-6	CAIRPLQGAGHEQFF
TRBJ2-7	TRBV10-3	CAISLTPGQTYEQYF
TRBJ2-3	TRBV20-1	CSAFLTDTQYF
TRBJ2-7	TRBV7-9	CASSSPMDGTSAYEQYF
TRBJ1-4	TRBV6-1	CASSPNYKEKLFF
TRBJ2-2	TRBV6-2/TRBV6-3	CASRDRVLLANTGELFF
TRBJ2-7	TRBV7-2	CASSPTGGYEQYF
TRBJ2-5	TRBV7-8	CASSRPGGAIETQYF
TRBJ2-7	TRBV4-1	CASSPRAGGGLGEQYF
TRBJ1-5	TRBV20-1	CSASVSGQGPNQPQHF
TRBJ1-4	TRBV12-3/TRBV12-4	CATGATNEKLFF
TRBJ2-3	TRBV6-5	CASSYSYQDTQYF
TRBJ1-1	TRBV13	CASSLGRLPEAFF
TRBJ1-1	TRBV20-1	CSATGLVTLNTEAFF
TRBJ2-5	TRBV20-1	CSARVEYQETQYF
TRBJ2-5	TRBV29-1	CSVRRQWTQETQYF